Below, 27 T cell receptor beta chains from the same sample are listed, as sequenced in a study of human T cells and chemical hapten exposure. The time point: patch test 1, 2 weeks after DPC sensitization. Described treatment: therapeutic diphenylcyclopropenone sensitization with weekly scalp DPC. TCRdb processed the RACE reads anew with MiXCR; each CDR3 protein has one entry. The profile covers around 380,000 distinct CDR3 sequences, with around 4.8% appearing a single time and under 3% taken by the ten largest. Source: whole blood, taken in connection with sensitization to the hapten diphenylcyclopropenone (DPC). These receptors all come from a woman in her fifties or sixties with alopecia areata. Some clones in this sample may be carry-over from other donors' samples.

The J gene is TRBJ2-7, the V gene TRBV28; tentatively, D is TRBD1 (5 bases). Between the trimmed V and J ends, which lost 6 bases and 4 bases, there was a span of 13 bases. The CDR3 runs to 13 residues. Per germline, CDR1 MDHEN and CDR2 SYDVKM. The CDR3 is CASRTALKYEQYF. CDR3 nucleotides: TGTGCCAGCAGGACAGCATTAAAATACGAGCAGTACTTC.

At least ten counts were recorded for this clonotype. The chain is built from TRBV6-2 or TRBV6-3 and TRBJ1-6; a weak D match, TRBD1 (5 bases). Germline CDR1 is MNHEY and CDR2 is SVGEGT. The CDR3 has 16 amino acids. Trimming shortened V by 0 bases and J by 11 bases, and 17 bases separated the two germline ends. The DNA of the CDR3 is TGTGCCAGCAGTTACTCGGGGGGAGAGAGAACTCCACCCCTCCACTTT. The encoded protein is CASSYSGGERTPPLHF.

Many counts were recorded for this clonotype. This chain links TRBV27 with TRBJ2-3, with a weak D call TRBD1 (5 bases). Germline V gene data show CDR1 as MNHEY and CDR2 as SMNVEV (reference sequence). The V gene lost 7 bases and the J gene lost 3 bases, with 14 bases spanning the gap. The CDR3 runs 14 residues. CDR3 loop: CASTAIAGTDTQYF. DNA of the CDR3: TGTGCCAGCACCGCGATAGCAGGGACAGATACGCAGTATTTT.

The V gene is TRBV7-3, the J gene TRBJ2-3, with D possibly matching TRBD1 (5 bases). The DNA matches TRBJ1-5 better at its end, which makes the J call doubtful. This CDR3 has 14 residues. Germline lookup yields CDR1 SGHTA and CDR2 FQGTGA. The CDR3 reads CASSFRGTADTQHF. CDR3 bases: TGTGCCAGCAGCTTTCGGGGGACCGCGGATACGCAGCATTTT.

This clonotype was counted between two and nine times. The chain uses TRBV7-9 and TRBJ2-7, with 8 bases that match TRBD1. Unmatched junction bases numbered 5, after V lost 1 base and J lost 6 bases. This CDR3 has 14 amino acids. Per germline, CDR1 SEHNR and CDR2 FQNEAQ (reference sequence). The CDR3 loop is CASSLDGTGGEQYF. The CDR3, as DNA: TGTGCCAGCAGCTTAGACGGCACAGGGGGCGAGCAGTACTTC.

This clonotype was counted many times. The gene calls are TRBV20-1 and TRBJ2-3; D not resolved. V shed 2 bases and J shed 1 base, with 10 bases lying between them. CDR1 is DFQATT, CDR2 SNEGSKA, per germline (reference sequence). The CDR3 spans 14 residues. The CDR3 DNA follows: TGCAGTGCTAGATCGCCGCTGGGCACAGATACGCAGTATTTT. Translation: CSARSPLGTDTQYF.

This clonotype was detected ten times or more. This chain uses TRBV27 with TRBJ2-1, with TRBD1 matching 7 bases. Germline CDR1 and CDR2: MNHEY and SMNVEV (reference sequence). The CDR3 consists of 14 residues. The junction had 11 bases not matched to a gene; V was cut back by 10 bases and J by 5 bases. This CDR3 reads CATYRQGIHNEQFF. The CDR3 DNA is TGTGCCACCTATCGACAGGGCATCCACAATGAGCAGTTCTTC.

This clonotype was counted only a few times. This rearrangement joins TRBV3-1 to TRBJ2-3; 9 nucleotides align to TRBD2. After removal of 4 bases from V and 0 bases from J, the junction contained 5 bases not matched to a gene. This CDR3 contains 16 residues. CDR1 is LGHDT, CDR2 YNNKEL, per germline (reference sequence). CDR3 nucleotide sequence: TGTGCCAGCAGCCTTAGCGGGAGAGCTAGCACAGATACGCAGTATTTT. This sequence encodes CASSLSGRASTDTQYF.

This clonotype was seen many times. The V and J genes are TRBV5-1 and TRBJ1-1; D not resolved. CDR1 is SGHRS, CDR2 YFSETQ, per germline. The germline V and J ends were trimmed by 6 bases and 0 bases, with 12 bases remaining between them. This CDR3 has 14 amino acids. CDR3 coding DNA: TGCGCCAGCACCCAACAGTCCATGAACACTGAAGCTTTCTTT. The encoded protein is CASTQQSMNTEAFF.

This clonotype was recorded at least ten times. The V and J genes are TRBV29-1 and TRBJ1-1; D is ambiguous. There are 12 residues in the CDR3. Germline CDR1 and CDR2: SQVTM and ANQGSEA. V lost 4 bases, J lost 1 base, and 7 bases lay in between. CDR3 in DNA: TGCAGCGTTGCTTCCGGGAACACTGAAGCTTTCTTT. Its protein is CSVASGNTEAFF.

This sequence joins TRBV6-2 or TRBV6-3 and TRBJ1-5; possible D gene TRBD1, 6 bases. The CDR3 runs to 15 residues. Trimming took off 6 bases at V and 4 bases at J, with 16 bases between the two ends. CDR1 is MNHEY, CDR2 SVGEGT, per germline. CDR3 protein: CASRRQRGGNQPQHF. The CDR3 nucleotides read TGTGCCAGCAGACGTCAACGAGGGGGGAATCAGCCCCAGCATTTT.

CDR3 protein: CASSSTNGGEQYF. CDR3 DNA sequence: TGTGCCAGCAGCAGTACGAACGGGGGCGAGCAGTACTTC. This chain joins TRBV11-3 and TRBJ2-7, with D possibly TRBD2 on 6 matching bases. The V gene's germline CDR1 is SGHNT and CDR2 YENEEA. CDR3 length equals 13 residues. Trimming pared 5 bases from V and 6 bases from J, leaving 14 bases between.

This clonotype was found many times. This sequence joins TRBV7-2 and TRBJ1-1; 10 bases align to TRBD1. The germline gives CDR1 SGHTA, CDR2 FQGNSA. The CDR3 runs to 12 residues. Trimming cost V 1 base and J 11 bases; bases outside gene matches: 1. CDR3 residues: CASSLGTGGAFF. CDR3 nucleotide sequence: TGTGCCAGCAGCTTAGGGACAGGGGGGGCTTTCTTT.

This clonotype was counted at least ten times. This rearrangement joins TRBV20-1 to TRBJ1-5; a weak D match, TRBD1 (5 bases). Trimming shortened V by 0 bases and J by 0 bases, and 18 bases separated the two germline ends. Per germline, CDR1 DFQATT and CDR2 SNEGSKA (reference sequence). This CDR3 comprises 18 residues. The CDR3 DNA reads as TGCAGTGCTAGAGATACAGCAGGGATGATGCATAGCAATCAGCCCCAGCATTTT. Amino acids: CSARDTAGMMHSNQPQHF.

The chain links TRBV20-1 to TRBJ2-1, with TRBD1 matching 10 bases. This CDR3 contains 14 residues. V trimming: 1 base; J trimming: 9 bases; junction bases outside the gene matches: 6. Germline CDR1 DFQATT, CDR2 SNEGSKA (reference sequence). The CDR3 reads CSARGQGAIGEQFF. The CDR3 DNA reads TGCAGTGCTAGAGGACAGGGGGCAATAGGTGAGCAGTTCTTC.

This clonotype has a count of ten or more. The V gene is TRBV6-2 or TRBV6-3, the J gene TRBJ2-1; D may be TRBD1 or TRBD2 (5 bases each). Per the germline V gene, CDR1 is MNHEY and CDR2 is SVGEGT. V shed 7 bases and J shed 5 bases, with 12 bases lying between them. The CDR3 is 13 residues long. The CDR3 DNA reads TGTGCCAGCACCCTCGGGGACGACAATGAGCAGTTCTTC. Translated: CASTLGDDNEQFF.

This clonotype was detected ten times or more. The rearrangement uses TRBV6-2 or TRBV6-3 and TRBJ2-1; 11 bases fit TRBD2. The germline CDR1 and CDR2 sequences are MNHEY and SVGEGT. Losses at the gene ends were 0 bases for V and 0 bases for J; bases not matched to a gene: 7. The CDR3 is 19 residues long. CDR3 nucleotides: TGTGCCAGCAGTTACTCGATGACTAGCGGGGAGAGCTCCTACAATGAGCAGTTCTTC. This translates into CASSYSMTSGESSYNEQFF.

This clonotype was picked up many times. The rearrangement joins TRBV7-2 to TRBJ2-3; a possible D gene is TRBD1 (6 bases). Trimming removed 4 bases at V and 1 base at J, with 15 bases between. The CDR3 is made up of 16 amino acids. Germline values: CDR1 SGHTA, CDR2 FQGNSA. The CDR3 reads CASSSLTRQGTDTQYF. The CDR3 DNA reads TGTGCCAGCAGCTCCCTAACCCGACAGGGCACAGATACGCAGTATTTT.

The rearrangement links TRBV7-3 to TRBJ1-2, with no clear D. The V end lost 4 bases, the J end lost 8 bases, and 14 bases lay between the germline ends. The germline gives CDR1 SGHTA, CDR2 FQGTGA. The CDR3 covers 13 residues. CDR3 region: CASSSNSKGGYTF. The CDR3 DNA reads as TGTGCCAGCAGCTCCAATTCGAAAGGAGGCTACACCTTC.

The table lists this clonotype with many counts. For the CDR3, the DNA is TGTGCCAGCAGTTTCGGGGGATTGGAGACCCAGTACTTC. It specifies CASSFGGLETQYF. The gene calls are TRBV12-3 or TRBV12-4 and TRBJ2-5; tentative D call: TRBD2 (6 bases). The CDR3 loop spans 13 amino acids. V lost 3 bases to trimming and J lost 5 bases, with 10 bases between them.

This clonotype appeared a few times. The V and J genes are TRBV27 and TRBJ1-1; D gene ambiguous. CDR1 and CDR2 (germline): MNHEY, SMNVEV (reference sequence). The length of the CDR3 is 14 residues. Trimming shortened V by 3 bases and J by 3 bases, and 11 bases separated the two germline ends. CDR3 loop: CASSFIGGHTEAFF. CDR3 nucleotide sequence: TGTGCCAGCAGTTTCATCGGTGGGCACACTGAAGCTTTCTTT.

Here the CDR3 reads CASSYSTVTDTQYF. The CDR3 coding sequence is TGTGCCAGCAGTTACTCTACGGTCACAGATACGCAGTATTTT. The V and J genes are TRBV6-6 and TRBJ2-3; no reliable D call. Germline CDR1 is MNHNY and CDR2 is SVGAGI (reference sequence). Trimming stripped 0 bases from V and 2 bases from J, with 6 bases between. The CDR3 runs to 14 residues.

This clonotype came up many times. The rearrangement uses TRBV9 and TRBJ2-6; no clear D gene. Trimming shortened V by 5 bases and J by 0 bases, and 12 bases separated the two germline ends. Germline V lookup: CDR1 SGDLS, CDR2 YYNGEE. This CDR3 spans 16 amino acids. The CDR3 region is CASRYRNASGANVLTF. In DNA, the CDR3 is TGTGCCAGCAGGTATAGAAATGCCTCTGGGGCCAACGTCCTGACTTTC.

In DNA form, the CDR3 reads TGCAGTGCAGCGGGAGGGCCTAATGAGCAGTTCTTC. Protein product: CSAAGGPNEQFF. The rearrangement links TRBV20-1 to TRBJ2-1; 10 positions match TRBD2. The V gene's germline CDR1 is DFQATT and CDR2 SNEGSKA (reference sequence). The V gene end was trimmed by 6 bases and the J gene end by 7 bases; junction bases not matched to a gene: 3. CDR3 size: 12 residues.

This clonotype has ten or more counts. V and J are TRBV11-2 and TRBJ2-1; 9 bases line up with TRBD2. This CDR3 region has 14 residues. V shed 0 bases, J shed 10 bases, and the junction held 4 bases outside the gene matches. Per germline, CDR1 SGHAT and CDR2 FQNNGV. CDR3 sequence: CASSLEGLAREQFF. The CDR3, as DNA: TGTGCCAGCAGCTTAGAGGGACTAGCCCGGGAGCAGTTCTTC.

This clonotype was counted a few times. V gene TRBV7-8 combines with J gene TRBJ2-1; the match to TRBD2 covers 12 bases. This CDR3 spans 15 amino acids. Germline V CDR1 and CDR2: SGHVS, FQNEAQ. The V and J ends lost 5 bases and 5 bases, in that order; junction bases with no gene match: 4. In nucleotides, the CDR3 is TGTGCCAGCAGCACGACTAGCGGGGGACACAATGAGCAGTTCTTC. This encodes CASSTTSGGHNEQFF.

The V call is TRBV28, the J call TRBJ1-5, with no clear D. Germline lookup yields CDR1 MDHEN and CDR2 SYDVKM. V dropped 7 bases and J dropped 4 bases, with 8 bases sitting between them. There are 12 residues in the CDR3. The CDR3 loop reads CASTLKNQPQHF. CDR3 bases: TGTGCCAGCACCCTAAAAAATCAGCCCCAGCATTTT.